This T cell receptor (beta chain) was obtained from a study of blood T cells in healthy people across ages (dated by TCRdb to the mid-2010s). In the study overall: In model experiments, roughly one uniquely barcoded TCR beta cDNA molecule per two T cells was captured by template switching. To track age-related changes in TCR beta repertoire diversity, the study relied on deep sequencing normalized with unique cDNA molecular identifiers. The study analyzed two additional independent replicas of 1 million unique cDNA reads from the same blood draw for two donors, one aged 18 to 29 and one aged 80 or older. To avoid experimental bias, donors of different ages were distributed randomly across sequencing lanes. The donors were split into four age groups: young (average around 15 years), middle-aged (roughly 42), aged (roughly 60) and long-lived (approximately 80).

This clonotype was recorded a few times. The specificity of this receptor is unknown. Base qualities are not provided; no much larger clone lies one nucleotide away. Library preparation used 5' RACE. Sequencer: Illumina HiSeq 2500. A second PCR of roughly 7 to 12 cycles was run with a J-beta primer mix and a sample-barcoded 5' primer. Each TCR beta cDNA molecule received a unique molecular identifier from a template-switch 5' adaptor carrying 12 random nucleotides. Each sample yielded at least 2.5 million CDR3-containing paired-end reads. All of the RNA was converted into first-strand cDNA using the Mint cDNA synthesis kit, with a TRBC-specific oligonucleotide serving as the primer. All cDNA was treated with uracil-DNA glycosylase and then went through a first 18-cycle PCR with the universal primers M1SS and BC2_uni_R. In the authors' own workflow: Each sample was normalized by randomly selecting 1 million high-quality reads, each carrying a distinct molecular identifier. Reads sharing molecular identifiers were discarded rather than binned into consensus sequences. MiTCR, with a Q25 quality threshold and the strictest error-elimination algorithm, was used for CDR3 identification, clonotype clustering and error correction. A nonparametric unseen species model with Euler transformation was used to estimate lower-bound total TCR beta diversity. TCRdb reprocessed the public reads (quality trimming at Q25 with fastp, clone calling with MiXCR) and kept in-frame beta chains. Here each entry gathers all rows of one CDR3 protein and keeps the most common genes and DNA. None of the V and J calls come from the authors' own analysis; TCRdb made them. Within this sample are 650,000 to 1,000,000 distinct CDR3 sequences, with around 36% of them counted one time only. The ten largest clonotypes hold 10% to 15% of the sample.

Donors were 35 to 40 systemically healthy Caucasian individuals from Russia aged roughly 6 to 95 years. Each donor gave approximately 9.3 milliliters of peripheral blood, collected into EDTA-treated Vacutainer tubes. Ficoll-Paque density-gradient centrifugation was used to isolate PBMCs, with at least 6.5 million per sample. Trizol reagent was used to extract total RNA from PBMCs, with at least 5 micrograms per sample. For every donor, an aliquot of PBMCs went through flow cytometry to measure the percentages of naive CD45RAhigh/CD27high T cells. Paper-wide results and their limitations: Compared with the aged group, the long-lived group had more naive CD4+ T cells, fewer expanded clones and increased TCR diversity, a pattern suggesting age selection. As age increased, observed TCR beta diversity per million T cells dropped in a roughly linear way, and a significant reduction was already evident by age 40. Estimates of total diversity based on one million sequenced T cells were considered lower bounds and underestimates. The CMV infection status of donors was not known, potentially confounding age-related changes in expanded clonotypes. The percentage of naive T cells measured by flow cytometry correlated strongly with observed TCR beta diversity. Conclusive comparison of naive and antigen-experienced compartments was prevented by the profiling of bulk unsorted PBMCs.

Clipping removes 4 bases from V and 12 bases from J, with 12 as the unmatched junction base count. The CDR3 goes from the cysteine to the phenylalanine over 13 residues. The retained sequence is limited to the CDR3, 39 bases, with the frame set at the first base. The germline V gene encodes CDR1 SGHRS and CDR2 YFSETQ. This receptor chain uses TRBV5-1 and TRBJ2-5, with 7 central nucleotides matching TRBD1. This sequence was found in a man between 18 and 29 years old in good health. Material for sequencing was blood. This receptor carries the CDR3 CASSDPTGDHKYF. The DNA sequence follows: TGCGCCAGCAGCGACCCAACAGGGGACCATAAGTACTTC. With the rest looked up from the reference TRBV5-1 and TRBJ2-5 genes rather than sequenced, the full variable domain is KAGVTQTPRYLIKTRGQQVTLSCSPISGHRSVSWYQQTPGQGLQFLFEYFSETQRNKGNFPGRFSGRQFSNSRSEMNVSTLELGDSALYLCASSDPTGDHKYFGPGTRLLVL.